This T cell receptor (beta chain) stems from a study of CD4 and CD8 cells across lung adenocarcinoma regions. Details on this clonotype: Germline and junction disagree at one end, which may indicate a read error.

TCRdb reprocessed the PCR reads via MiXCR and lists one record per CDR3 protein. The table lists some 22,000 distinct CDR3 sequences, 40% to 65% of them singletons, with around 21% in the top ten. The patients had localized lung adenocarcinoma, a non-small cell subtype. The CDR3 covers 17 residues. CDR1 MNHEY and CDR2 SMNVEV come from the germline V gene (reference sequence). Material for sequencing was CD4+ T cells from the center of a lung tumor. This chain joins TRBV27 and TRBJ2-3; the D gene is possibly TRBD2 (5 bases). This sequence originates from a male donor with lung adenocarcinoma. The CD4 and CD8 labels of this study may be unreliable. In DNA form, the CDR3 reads TGTGCCAGCAGTCCGGGCCGACGGGGTTCTGACACAGAGACGCAGTATTTT. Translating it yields CASSPGRRGSDTETQYF.